The rows below give T cell receptor beta chains drawn from one sample of a study of blood T cells in healthy people across ages. TCRdb ran MiXCR on the 5' RACE reads and lists one entry per CDR3 protein. The table lists roughly 560,000 distinct CDR3 sequences, around 24% of them singletons. These records were also assigned to another study, of T cells of mothers and their children.

Sample: blood. These receptors all come from a boy aged 5-17 years in good health. Each CDR3 is given with its conserved first and last residue. Fields, in order: V gene, CDR3 length, D gene, J gene, clone size, CDR3 DNA, CDR3 protein. D genes are given only for firm matches. Size is omitted from some rows. Given values are once, few, many or a class for expanded clones.

v_call: TRBV5-1; cdr3_length: 17; d_call: TRBD1; j_call: TRBJ1-5; clone_size: NA; cdr3_nt: TGCGCCAGCAGCGGAGCACAGGGACAGGGAATGGGACAGCCCCAGCATTTT; cdr3_aa: CASSGAQGQGMGQPQHF
v_call: TRBV7-8; cdr3_length: 15; d_call: NA; j_call: TRBJ2-7; clone_size: NA; cdr3_nt: TGTGCCAGCAGCGCAGTGGGGGGTGGGACCTACGAGCAGTACTTC; cdr3_aa: CASSAVGGGTYEQYF
v_call: TRBV4-1; cdr3_length: 14; d_call: NA; j_call: TRBJ2-7; clone_size: few; cdr3_nt: TGCGCCAGCAGCCGAGAATTCCGGGGTTACGAGCAGTACTTC; cdr3_aa: CASSREFRGYEQYF
v_call: TRBV29-1; cdr3_length: 13; d_call: TRBD2; j_call: TRBJ2-1; clone_size: few; cdr3_nt: TGCAGCGTTCGGACTAGCGGCCACAATGAGCAGTTCTTC; cdr3_aa: CSVRTSGHNEQFF
v_call: TRBV20-1; cdr3_length: 11; d_call: NA; j_call: TRBJ2-1; clone_size: NA; cdr3_nt: TGCAGTGCTAGAAAGGACAATGAGCAGTTCTTC; cdr3_aa: CSARKDNEQFF
v_call: TRBV28; cdr3_length: 13; d_call: NA; j_call: TRBJ1-2; clone_size: NA; cdr3_nt: TGTGCCAGCAGTCTCCGGGCAGTCGATGGCTACACCTTC; cdr3_aa: CASSLRAVDGYTF
v_call: TRBV4-2; cdr3_length: 16; d_call: NA; j_call: TRBJ2-7; clone_size: few; cdr3_nt: TGTGCCAGCAGCCAAGATAGAACAGGGAGCTCCTACGAGCAGTACTTC; cdr3_aa: CASSQDRTGSSYEQYF
v_call: TRBV5-1; cdr3_length: 15; d_call: NA; j_call: TRBJ1-2; clone_size: NA; cdr3_nt: TGCGCCAGCAGCTCCACGGGGGCAGAGTCCTATGGCTACACCTTC; cdr3_aa: CASSSTGAESYGYTF
v_call: TRBV20-1; cdr3_length: 13; d_call: NA; j_call: TRBJ1-5; clone_size: NA; cdr3_nt: TGCAGTGCTAGAGACAGGTTAAATCAGCCCCAGCATTTT; cdr3_aa: CSARDRLNQPQHF
v_call: TRBV9; cdr3_length: 15; d_call: NA; j_call: TRBJ2-3; clone_size: NA; cdr3_nt: TGTGCCAGCACTTTGACTGGGGGTCCGACAGATACGCAGTATTTT; cdr3_aa: CASTLTGGPTDTQYF
v_call: TRBV7-9; cdr3_length: 14; d_call: TRBD1; j_call: TRBJ1-2; clone_size: once; cdr3_nt: TGTGCCAGCAGCGGGAGGCAGGGGGCTGGTGGCTACACCTTC; cdr3_aa: CASSGRQGAGGYTF
v_call: TRBV6-1; cdr3_length: 13; d_call: TRBD2; j_call: TRBJ2-3; clone_size: few; cdr3_nt: TGTGCCAGCAGGGGGCTGCGGGAGTATACGCAGTATTTT; cdr3_aa: CASRGLREYTQYF
v_call: TRBV28; cdr3_length: 11; d_call: NA; j_call: TRBJ1-2; clone_size: few; cdr3_nt: TGTGCCAGCAGTTTTTTGGGAGGCTACACCTTC; cdr3_aa: CASSFLGGYTF
v_call: TRBV20-1; cdr3_length: 12; d_call: TRBD1; j_call: TRBJ2-7; clone_size: NA; cdr3_nt: TGCAGTGCTAGAGGACAGGGCTACGAGCAGTACTTC; cdr3_aa: CSARGQGYEQYF
v_call: TRBV7-3; cdr3_length: 14; d_call: TRBD2; j_call: TRBJ2-5; clone_size: NA; cdr3_nt: TGTGCCAGCAGCACGACTAGCGGGGCGGAGACCCAGTACTTC; cdr3_aa: CASSTTSGAETQYF
v_call: TRBV28; cdr3_length: 11; d_call: NA; j_call: TRBJ2-2; clone_size: few; cdr3_nt: TGTGCCAGCAGGTACACCGGGGAGCTGTTTTTT; cdr3_aa: CASRYTGELFF
v_call: TRBV21-1; cdr3_length: 15; d_call: NA; j_call: TRBJ2-3; clone_size: NA; cdr3_nt: TGTGCCAGCAGCAAAGAAAGGGGAATGACAGATACGCAGTATTTT; cdr3_aa: CASSKERGMTDTQYF
v_call: TRBV3-1; cdr3_length: 16; d_call: TRBD1; j_call: TRBJ2-3; clone_size: NA; cdr3_nt: TGTGCCAGCAGCGGACAGGGAGTATCTAGCACAGATACGCAGTATTTT; cdr3_aa: CASSGQGVSSTDTQYF
v_call: TRBV18; cdr3_length: 14; d_call: NA; j_call: TRBJ1-3; clone_size: NA; cdr3_nt: TGTGCCAGCTCACGGACGGATTCTGGAAACACCATATATTTT; cdr3_aa: CASSRTDSGNTIYF
v_call: TRBV6-5; cdr3_length: 14; d_call: NA; j_call: TRBJ1-2; clone_size: many; cdr3_nt: TGTGCCAGCAGTTACTCTACAGGGAACTATGGCTACACCTTC; cdr3_aa: CASSYSTGNYGYTF
v_call: TRBV7-9; cdr3_length: 14; d_call: NA; j_call: TRBJ1-2; clone_size: NA; cdr3_nt: TGTGCCAGCAGCCCAGGCACAGGCCTTTATGGCTACACCTTC; cdr3_aa: CASSPGTGLYGYTF
v_call: TRBV7-2; cdr3_length: 14; d_call: TRBD2; j_call: TRBJ2-7; clone_size: few; cdr3_nt: TGTGCCAGCGGGAGATTAGCGGGGCACGATGAGCAGTACTTC; cdr3_aa: CASGRLAGHDEQYF
v_call: TRBV12-3/TRBV12-4; cdr3_length: 14; d_call: NA; j_call: TRBJ2-4; clone_size: NA; cdr3_nt: TGTGCCAGCAGTTTTAGCCAAACAGGAAACATTCAGTACTTC; cdr3_aa: CASSFSQTGNIQYF
v_call: TRBV27; cdr3_length: 16; d_call: NA; j_call: TRBJ1-5; clone_size: NA; cdr3_nt: TGTGCCAGCCGCTCGTTTGTAGGACAGAGCAATCAGCCCCAGCATTTT; cdr3_aa: CASRSFVGQSNQPQHF
v_call: TRBV5-1; cdr3_length: 17; d_call: NA; j_call: TRBJ2-1; clone_size: few; cdr3_nt: TGCGCCAGCAGCTTGATGTCCCCCGCTAGTTCCTACAATGAGCAGTTCTTC; cdr3_aa: CASSLMSPASSYNEQFF
v_call: TRBV18; cdr3_length: 16; d_call: NA; j_call: TRBJ2-6; clone_size: few; cdr3_nt: TGTGCCAGCTCACCGCCTGGACAGTTCGGGGCCAACGTCCTGACTTTC; cdr3_aa: CASSPPGQFGANVLTF
v_call: TRBV6-6; cdr3_length: 13; d_call: NA; j_call: TRBJ2-7; clone_size: once; cdr3_nt: TGTGCCAGCAGGCATCGGTGGGTGTACGAGCAGTACTTC; cdr3_aa: CASRHRWVYEQYF
v_call: TRBV2; cdr3_length: 16; d_call: NA; j_call: TRBJ2-3; clone_size: few; cdr3_nt: TGTGCCAGCAGTGAATCCCCGGGGGAGAGCACAGATACGCAGTATTTT; cdr3_aa: CASSESPGESTDTQYF
v_call: TRBV5-5; cdr3_length: 14; d_call: NA; j_call: TRBJ2-1; clone_size: NA; cdr3_nt: TGTGCCACCCGGTGGGGGCTCTCCTACAATGAGCAGTTCTTC; cdr3_aa: CATRWGLSYNEQFF
v_call: TRBV7-2; cdr3_length: 16; d_call: TRBD1; j_call: TRBJ2-7; clone_size: NA; cdr3_nt: TGTGCCAGCAGCTTATATCCGACAGGGGCGTCCAACGAGCAGTACTTC; cdr3_aa: CASSLYPTGASNEQYF
v_call: TRBV3-1; cdr3_length: 15; d_call: NA; j_call: TRBJ1-4; clone_size: NA; cdr3_nt: TGTGCCAGCAACCAAGATCGGAGCACTAATGAAAAACTGTTTTTT; cdr3_aa: CASNQDRSTNEKLFF
v_call: TRBV28; cdr3_length: 19; d_call: TRBD1; j_call: TRBJ2-1; clone_size: NA; cdr3_nt: TGTGCCAGCAGTTTTATTGGGGAGACCGTGACAGGGGGCGAAAATGAGCAGTTCTTC; cdr3_aa: CASSFIGETVTGGENEQFF
v_call: TRBV12-3/TRBV12-4; cdr3_length: 11; d_call: NA; j_call: TRBJ1-2; clone_size: once; cdr3_nt: TGTGCCATCCTTCGGGGGTATGGCTACACCTTC; cdr3_aa: CAILRGYGYTF
v_call: TRBV20-1; cdr3_length: 17; d_call: TRBD1; j_call: TRBJ1-4; clone_size: few; cdr3_nt: TGCAGTGCTAGAGAAAGGACAGGGCGGAGAACTAATGAAAAACTGTTTTTT; cdr3_aa: CSARERTGRRTNEKLFF
v_call: TRBV20-1; cdr3_length: 13; d_call: NA; j_call: TRBJ2-7; clone_size: NA; cdr3_nt: TGCAGTGCTAGTCATCCAGATTACTACGAGCAGTACTTC; cdr3_aa: CSASHPDYYEQYF
v_call: TRBV3-1; cdr3_length: 15; d_call: NA; j_call: TRBJ2-5; clone_size: NA; cdr3_nt: TGTGCCAGCAGCTCCCCCCCAGCAGAAAAAGAGACCCAGTACTTC; cdr3_aa: CASSSPPAEKETQYF
v_call: TRBV29-1; cdr3_length: 12; d_call: TRBD2; j_call: TRBJ2-7; clone_size: once; cdr3_nt: TGCAGCGTTAGCGGGGACTCCTACGAGCAGTACTTC; cdr3_aa: CSVSGDSYEQYF
v_call: TRBV12-3/TRBV12-4; cdr3_length: 15; d_call: NA; j_call: TRBJ2-1; clone_size: NA; cdr3_nt: TGTGCCAGCACCCGATTGGGCGGGGCCTCCAATGAGCAGTTCTTC; cdr3_aa: CASTRLGGASNEQFF
v_call: TRBV5-6; cdr3_length: 16; d_call: TRBD2; j_call: TRBJ2-2; clone_size: NA; cdr3_nt: TGTGCCAGCAGCTTGGGACTAGCGGTGAACACCGGGGAGCTGTTTTTT; cdr3_aa: CASSLGLAVNTGELFF
v_call: TRBV9; cdr3_length: 13; d_call: NA; j_call: TRBJ2-1; clone_size: few; cdr3_nt: TGTGCCAGCAGCGGCCAACTAGGCCATGAGCAGTTCTTC; cdr3_aa: CASSGQLGHEQFF
v_call: TRBV27; cdr3_length: 15; d_call: TRBD2; j_call: TRBJ2-5; clone_size: few; cdr3_nt: TGTGCCAGCAGTTTACTGCGGGGGGGACAAGAGACCCAGTACTTC; cdr3_aa: CASSLLRGGQETQYF
v_call: TRBV29-1; cdr3_length: 14; d_call: NA; j_call: TRBJ2-3; clone_size: NA; cdr3_nt: TGCAGCGTCTCGAGGGGGGAGAACACAGATACGCAGTATTTT; cdr3_aa: CSVSRGENTDTQYF
v_call: TRBV29-1; cdr3_length: 13; d_call: NA; j_call: TRBJ2-4; clone_size: many; cdr3_nt: TGCAGCGCCTTCCGGGGGGCGGGGGACATTCAGTACTTC; cdr3_aa: CSAFRGAGDIQYF